This TCR beta chain was captured by sequencing in a study of T cell responses to AZD1222 COVID-19 vaccine. Study findings and constraints: Sampling that yielded the repertoires occurred only after the peak T cell response. Clonal diversity may have been underestimated, and the donors were mostly white British, with more females than males. CD4 TCRs linked to vaccination spanned spike, dominating at 160-218 and 743-854. Vaccination with two AZD1222 doses was followed by a rise in Spike-specific TCR breadth and depth.

The table came from immunoSEQ multiplex PCR; TCRdb's copy has only in-frame clones and leaves some out. The sample records some 130,000 clones, 89% being singletons. The germline gives CDR1 LNHDA, CDR2 SQIVND (reference sequence). Trimming stripped 5 bases from V and 4 bases from J, with 14 bases between. The CDR3 sequence is 15 residues long. Comments on this clone: The antigen is unknown.

The chain uses TRBV19 and TRBJ1-4; D unresolved. The input for sequencing was peripheral blood, taken on day 0 of AZD1222 vaccination. The TCR originated in an adult in good health. The CDR3 reads CASSSRGRGNEKLFF. In nucleotides, the CDR3 is TGTGCCAGTAGTTCCCGGGGTCGAGGTAATGAAAAACTGTTTTTT. The full variable domain, its missing parts supplied by reference TRBV19 and TRBJ1-4, is DGGITQSPKYLFRKEGQNVTLSCEQNLNHDAMYWYRQDPGQGLRLIYYSQIVNDFQKGDIAEGYSVSREKKESFPLTVTSAQKNPTAFYLCASSSRGRGNEKLFFGSGTQLSVL.